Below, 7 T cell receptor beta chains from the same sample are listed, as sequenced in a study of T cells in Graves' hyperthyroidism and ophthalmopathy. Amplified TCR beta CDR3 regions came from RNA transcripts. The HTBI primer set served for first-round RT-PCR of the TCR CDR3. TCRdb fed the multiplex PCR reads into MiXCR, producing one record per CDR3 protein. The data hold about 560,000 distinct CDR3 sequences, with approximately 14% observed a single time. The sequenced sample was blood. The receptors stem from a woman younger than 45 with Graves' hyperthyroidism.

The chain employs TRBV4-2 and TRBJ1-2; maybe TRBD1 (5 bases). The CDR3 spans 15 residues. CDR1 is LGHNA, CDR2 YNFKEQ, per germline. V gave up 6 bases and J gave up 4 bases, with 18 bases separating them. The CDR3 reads CASSGYGTSFYGYTF. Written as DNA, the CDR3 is TGTGCCAGCAGTGGGTACGGGACTTCATTCTATGGCTACACCTTC.

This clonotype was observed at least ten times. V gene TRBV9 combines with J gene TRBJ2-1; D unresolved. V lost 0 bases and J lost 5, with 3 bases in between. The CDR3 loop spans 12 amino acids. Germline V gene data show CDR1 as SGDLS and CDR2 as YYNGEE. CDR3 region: CASSVDNNEQFF. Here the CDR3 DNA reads TGTGCCAGCAGCGTAGACAACAATGAGCAGTTCTTC.

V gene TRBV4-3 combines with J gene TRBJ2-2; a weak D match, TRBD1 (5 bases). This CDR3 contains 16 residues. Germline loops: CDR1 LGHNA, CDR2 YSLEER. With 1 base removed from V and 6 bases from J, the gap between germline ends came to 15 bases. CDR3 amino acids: CASSQGTTASAGELFF. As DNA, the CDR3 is TGCGCCAGCAGCCAAGGGACAACTGCCTCGGCCGGGGAGCTGTTTTTT.

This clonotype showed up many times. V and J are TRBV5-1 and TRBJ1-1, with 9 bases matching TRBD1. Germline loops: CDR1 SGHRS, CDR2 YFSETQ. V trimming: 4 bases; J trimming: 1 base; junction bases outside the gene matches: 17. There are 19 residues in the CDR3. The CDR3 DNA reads TGCGCCAGCAGCGGGACCCTCGGCGGGACAGGGAGGGAGAACACTGAAGCTTTCTTT. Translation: CASSGTLGGTGRENTEAFF.

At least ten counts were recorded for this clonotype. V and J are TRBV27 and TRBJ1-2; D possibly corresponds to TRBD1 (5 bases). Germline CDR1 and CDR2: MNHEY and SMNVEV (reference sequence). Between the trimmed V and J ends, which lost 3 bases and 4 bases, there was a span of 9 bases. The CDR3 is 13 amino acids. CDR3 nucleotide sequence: TGTGCCAGCAGTTTGCAGGGCAGCTATGGCTACACCTTC. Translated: CASSLQGSYGYTF.

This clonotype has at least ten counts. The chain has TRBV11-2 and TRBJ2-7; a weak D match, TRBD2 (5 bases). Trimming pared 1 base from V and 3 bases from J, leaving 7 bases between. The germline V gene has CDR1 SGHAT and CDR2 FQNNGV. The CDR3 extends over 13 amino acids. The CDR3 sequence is CASSLVGDYEQYF. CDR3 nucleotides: TGTGCCAGCAGCTTAGTGGGAGACTACGAGCAGTACTTC.

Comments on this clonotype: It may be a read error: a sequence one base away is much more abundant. CDR3 in DNA: TGTGCCATCTCACCACAGGAAAATCAGCCCCAGCATTTT. As protein: CAISPQENQPQHF. V and J are TRBV18 and TRBJ1-5; tentative D call: TRBD1 (5 bases). The CDR3 has 13 residues. CDR1 is KGHSH and CDR2 is LQKENI in the germline V gene.